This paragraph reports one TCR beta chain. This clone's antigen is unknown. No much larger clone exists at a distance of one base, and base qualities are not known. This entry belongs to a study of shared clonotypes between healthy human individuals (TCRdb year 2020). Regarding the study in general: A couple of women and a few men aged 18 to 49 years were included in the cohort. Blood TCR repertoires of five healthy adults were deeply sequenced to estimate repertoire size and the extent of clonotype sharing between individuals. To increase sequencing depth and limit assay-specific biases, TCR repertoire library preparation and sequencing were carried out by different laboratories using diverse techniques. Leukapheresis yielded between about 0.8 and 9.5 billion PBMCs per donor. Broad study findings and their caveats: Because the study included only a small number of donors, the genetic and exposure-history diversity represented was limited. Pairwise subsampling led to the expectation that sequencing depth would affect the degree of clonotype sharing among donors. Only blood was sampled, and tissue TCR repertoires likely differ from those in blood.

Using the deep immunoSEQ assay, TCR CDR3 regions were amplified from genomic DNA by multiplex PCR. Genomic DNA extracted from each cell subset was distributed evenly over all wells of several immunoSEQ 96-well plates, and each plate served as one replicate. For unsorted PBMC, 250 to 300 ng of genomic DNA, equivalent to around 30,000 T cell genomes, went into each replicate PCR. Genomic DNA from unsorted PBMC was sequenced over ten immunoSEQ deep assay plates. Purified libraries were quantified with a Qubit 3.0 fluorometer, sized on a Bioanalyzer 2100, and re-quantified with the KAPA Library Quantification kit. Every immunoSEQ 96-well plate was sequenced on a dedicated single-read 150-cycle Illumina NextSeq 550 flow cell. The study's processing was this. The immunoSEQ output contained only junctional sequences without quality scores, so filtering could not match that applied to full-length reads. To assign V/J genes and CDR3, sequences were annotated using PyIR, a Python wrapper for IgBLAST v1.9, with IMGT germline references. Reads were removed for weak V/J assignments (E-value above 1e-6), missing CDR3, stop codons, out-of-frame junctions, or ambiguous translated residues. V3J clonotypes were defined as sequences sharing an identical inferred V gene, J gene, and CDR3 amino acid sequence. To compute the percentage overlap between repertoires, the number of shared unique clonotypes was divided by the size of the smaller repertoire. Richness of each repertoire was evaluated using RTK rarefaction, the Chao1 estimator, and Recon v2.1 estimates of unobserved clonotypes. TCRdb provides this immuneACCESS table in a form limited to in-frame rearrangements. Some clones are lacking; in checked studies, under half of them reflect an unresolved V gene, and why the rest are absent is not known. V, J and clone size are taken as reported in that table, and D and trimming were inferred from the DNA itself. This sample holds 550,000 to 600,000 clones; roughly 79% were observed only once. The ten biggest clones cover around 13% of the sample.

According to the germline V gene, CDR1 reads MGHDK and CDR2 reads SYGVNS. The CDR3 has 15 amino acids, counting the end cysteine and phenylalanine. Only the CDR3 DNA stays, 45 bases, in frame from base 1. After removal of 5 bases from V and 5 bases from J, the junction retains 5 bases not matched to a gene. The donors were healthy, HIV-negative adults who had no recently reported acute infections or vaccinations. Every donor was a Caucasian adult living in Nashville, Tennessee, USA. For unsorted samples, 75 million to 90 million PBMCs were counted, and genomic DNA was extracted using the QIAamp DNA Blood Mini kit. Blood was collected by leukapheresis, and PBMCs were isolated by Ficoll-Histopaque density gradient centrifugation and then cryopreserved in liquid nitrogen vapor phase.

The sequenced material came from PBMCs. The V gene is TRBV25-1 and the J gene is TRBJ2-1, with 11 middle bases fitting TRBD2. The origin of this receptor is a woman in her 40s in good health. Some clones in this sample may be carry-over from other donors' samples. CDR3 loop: CASSPTSGTDNEQFF. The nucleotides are TGTGCCAGCAGTCCGACTAGCGGGACCGACAATGAGCAGTTCTTC.